This T cell receptor (beta chain) is from a study of blood T cells in healthy people across ages. Using a J-beta primer mix together with a sample-barcoded 5' primer, a second PCR was run for 7 to 11 cycles. Each CDR3 protein is one row after TCRdb ran MiXCR on the 5' RACE reads. In the table there are more than 800,000 distinct CDR3 sequences, under 55% of which are singletons. This CDR3 has 15 residues. Germline CDR1 LGHDT, CDR2 YNNKEL (reference sequence). Trimming took 4 bases from V and 4 from J; bases not matched to a gene: 7. The genes are TRBV3-1 and TRBJ2-7; the match to TRBD1 covers 10 bases. Specimen: blood. This receptor was identified in a woman in her sixties or seventies in good health. CDR3 sequence: CASSPYRQGAYEQYF. In DNA, the CDR3 is TGTGCCAGCAGCCCCTATCGACAGGGGGCTTACGAGCAGTACTTC.